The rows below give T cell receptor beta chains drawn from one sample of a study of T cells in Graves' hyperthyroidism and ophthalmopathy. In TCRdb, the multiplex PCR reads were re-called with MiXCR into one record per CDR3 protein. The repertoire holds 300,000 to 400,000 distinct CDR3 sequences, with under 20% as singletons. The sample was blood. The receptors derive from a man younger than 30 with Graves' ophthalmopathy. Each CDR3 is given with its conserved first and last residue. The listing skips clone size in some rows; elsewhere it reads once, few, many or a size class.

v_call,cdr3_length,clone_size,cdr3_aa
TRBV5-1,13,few,CASSAGSRQPQHF
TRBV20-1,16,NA,CSPQGGTTVYNSPLHF
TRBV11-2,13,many,CASSADRYTEAFF
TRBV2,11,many,CASNPYNEQFF
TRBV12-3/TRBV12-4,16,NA,CASSSRLAGDTDTQYF
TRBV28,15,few,CASSLGSTDTGELLF
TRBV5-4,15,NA,CASSTGQRLIGEQYF
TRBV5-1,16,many,CASSLLRDRESDTQYF
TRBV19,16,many,CASRGDVRSYNSPLHF
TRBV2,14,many,CASSEVLGTDTQYF
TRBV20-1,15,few,CSAGGGGASYNEQFF
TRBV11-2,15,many,CASSPAGTLSYEQYF
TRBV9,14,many,CASSSGESNQPQHF
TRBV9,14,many,CASSSGTSRNEQFF
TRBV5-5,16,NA,CASSLGLAGGPGELFF
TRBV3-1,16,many,CASSQGGSSYNSPLHF
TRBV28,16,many,CASSPARAGPSYEQYF
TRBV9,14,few,CASSGGSAGNEQFF
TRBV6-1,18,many,CASSLGLGTGVGTDTQYF
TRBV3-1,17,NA,CASSVAESFRIGATQYF
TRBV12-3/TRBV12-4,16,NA,CASSGRGGGVGDTQYF
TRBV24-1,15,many,CATSYKGEGTDTQYF
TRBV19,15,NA,CASSILRQPPEPQHF
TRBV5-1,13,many,CASSQGTAYGYTF
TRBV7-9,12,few,CASSSGLLSQFF
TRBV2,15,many,CASSNRESYNSPLHF
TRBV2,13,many,CASLAYLIYEQYF
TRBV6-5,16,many,CASSYSSGLRGYEQYF
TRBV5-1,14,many,CASSLEQGVSEAFF
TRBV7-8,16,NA,CASSLYSGGVDQPQHF
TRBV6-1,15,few,CASSSRDRGVYEQYF
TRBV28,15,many,CASSLAGGGYYEQYF
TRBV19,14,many,CASSISVVGTEAFF
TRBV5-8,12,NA,CASSPHRGGYTF
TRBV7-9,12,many,CASSFGGHEQYF
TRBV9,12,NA,CASALDADTQYF